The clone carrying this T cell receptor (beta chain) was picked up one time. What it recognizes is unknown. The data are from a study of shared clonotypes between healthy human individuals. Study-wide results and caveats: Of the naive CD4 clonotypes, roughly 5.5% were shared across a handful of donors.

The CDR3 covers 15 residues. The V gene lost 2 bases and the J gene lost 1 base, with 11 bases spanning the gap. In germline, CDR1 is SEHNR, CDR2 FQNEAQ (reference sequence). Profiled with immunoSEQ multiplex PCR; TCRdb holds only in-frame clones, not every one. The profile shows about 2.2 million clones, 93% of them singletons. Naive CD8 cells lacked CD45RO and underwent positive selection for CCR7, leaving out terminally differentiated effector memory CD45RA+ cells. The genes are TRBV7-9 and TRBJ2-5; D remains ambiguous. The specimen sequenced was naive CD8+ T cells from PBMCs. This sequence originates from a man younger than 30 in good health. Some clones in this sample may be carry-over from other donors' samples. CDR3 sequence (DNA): TGTGCCAGCAGCTTAAGGACCCGGCGCCAAGAGACCCAGTACTTC. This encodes CASSLRTRRQETQYF.